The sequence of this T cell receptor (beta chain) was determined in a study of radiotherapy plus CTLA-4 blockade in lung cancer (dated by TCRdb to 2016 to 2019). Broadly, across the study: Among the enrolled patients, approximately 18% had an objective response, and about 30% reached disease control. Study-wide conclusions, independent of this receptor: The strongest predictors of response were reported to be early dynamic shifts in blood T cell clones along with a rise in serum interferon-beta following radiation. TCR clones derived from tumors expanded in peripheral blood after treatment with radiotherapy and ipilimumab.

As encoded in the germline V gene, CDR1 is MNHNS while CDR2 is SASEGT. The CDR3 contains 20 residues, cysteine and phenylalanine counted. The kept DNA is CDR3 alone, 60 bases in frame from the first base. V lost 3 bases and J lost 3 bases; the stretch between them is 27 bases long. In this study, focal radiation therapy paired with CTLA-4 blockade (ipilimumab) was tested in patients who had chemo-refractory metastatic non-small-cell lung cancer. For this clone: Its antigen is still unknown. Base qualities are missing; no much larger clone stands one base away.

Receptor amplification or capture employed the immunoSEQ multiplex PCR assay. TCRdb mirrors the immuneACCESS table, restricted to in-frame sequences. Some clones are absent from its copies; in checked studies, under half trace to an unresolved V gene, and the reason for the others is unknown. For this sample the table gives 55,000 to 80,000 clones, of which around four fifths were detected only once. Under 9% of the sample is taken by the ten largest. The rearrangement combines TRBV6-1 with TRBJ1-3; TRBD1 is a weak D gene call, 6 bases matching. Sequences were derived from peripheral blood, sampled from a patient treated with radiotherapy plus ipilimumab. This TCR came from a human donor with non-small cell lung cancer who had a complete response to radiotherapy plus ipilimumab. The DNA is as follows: TGTGCCAGCAGTGATTCGAGGCGGACAGTCTCAAGTGGGGGTGGAAACACCATATATTTT. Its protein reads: CASSDSRRTVSSGGGNTIYF.